This TCR beta chain was sequenced during a study of vaccination and CD4 T cells after COVID-19. As for the study in general: Stimulation of the cells used overlapping spike peptide pools from SARS-CoV-2 and from the common cold coronaviruses HCoV-NL63, HCoV-OC43 and HCoV-229E. As control conditions, cultures were given either a CEFX pool serving as positive control, an HIV-1 Nef pool, or no peptide at all.

Germline V gives CDR1 SGHTA, CDR2 FQGTGA. The CDR3 is made up of 19 amino acids. J lost 4 bases, V lost 2 bases, and 18 bases had no gene match. As for treatment: approximately 10-day PBMC culture with coronavirus spike peptide pools or control peptides (ViraFEST assay). Peptide pool stimulation in ViraFEST expanded antigen-specific T cells, whose TCRs were then sequenced. This clonotype was seen once. Antigen unknown. Sequencing of cultured CD4+ T cell DNA used the Oncomine TCR Beta short-read assay. The template was genomic DNA from cultured CD4+ T cells. One entry per CDR3 protein results from TCRdb running MiXCR on the PCR reads. The sample includes tens of thousands of distinct CDR3 sequences, approximately 49% of them seen just once.

This receptor was identified in a human donor who had recovered from COVID-19. This chain connects TRBV7-3 to TRBJ2-7, with 9 nucleotides matching TRBD2. Specimen: CD4+ T cells from blood, cultured in vitro. This chain's CDR3 is CASSLDEAIWPSGTYEQYF. In nucleotides, the CDR3 is TGTGCCAGCAGCTTAGACGAAGCGATTTGGCCTAGCGGGACGTACGAGCAGTACTTC.